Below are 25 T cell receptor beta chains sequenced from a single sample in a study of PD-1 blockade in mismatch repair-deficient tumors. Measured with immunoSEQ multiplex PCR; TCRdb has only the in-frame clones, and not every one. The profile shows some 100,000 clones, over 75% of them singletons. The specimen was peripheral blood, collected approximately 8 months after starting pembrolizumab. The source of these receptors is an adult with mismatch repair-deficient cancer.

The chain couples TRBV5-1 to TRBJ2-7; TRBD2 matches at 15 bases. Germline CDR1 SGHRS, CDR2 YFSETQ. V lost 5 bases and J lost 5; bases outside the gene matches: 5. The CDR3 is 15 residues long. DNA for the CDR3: TGCGCCAGCAGGGAGGGACTAGCGGGAGGAGACGAGCAGTACTTC. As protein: CASREGLAGGDEQYF.

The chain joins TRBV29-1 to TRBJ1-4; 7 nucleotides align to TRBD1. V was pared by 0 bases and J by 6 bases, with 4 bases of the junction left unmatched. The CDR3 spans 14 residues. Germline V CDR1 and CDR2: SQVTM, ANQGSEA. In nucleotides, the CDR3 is TGCAGCGTTGAAGATAACAGGGGTCATGAAAAACTGTTTTTT. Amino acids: CSVEDNRGHEKLFF.

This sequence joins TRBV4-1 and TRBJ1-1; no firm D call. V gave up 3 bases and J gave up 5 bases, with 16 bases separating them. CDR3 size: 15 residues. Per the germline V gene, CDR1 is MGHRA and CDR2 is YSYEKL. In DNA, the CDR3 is TGCGCCAGCAGCCATAACAGCCCGCGGTTGACTGAAGCTTTCTTT. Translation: CASSHNSPRLTEAFF.

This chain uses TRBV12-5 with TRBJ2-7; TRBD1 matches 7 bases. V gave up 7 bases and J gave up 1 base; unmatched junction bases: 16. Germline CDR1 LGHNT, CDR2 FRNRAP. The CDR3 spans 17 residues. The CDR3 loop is CASASSVGTAYSYEQYF. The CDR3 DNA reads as TGTGCTAGTGCTTCCTCCGTCGGGACAGCTTATTCCTACGAGCAGTACTTC. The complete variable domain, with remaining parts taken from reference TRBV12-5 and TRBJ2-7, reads DARVTQTPRHKVTEMGQEVTMRCQPILGHNTVFWYRQTMMQGLELLAYFRNRAPLDDSGMPKDRFSAEMPDATLATLKIQPSEPRDSAVYFCASASSVGTAYSYEQYFGPGTRLTVT.

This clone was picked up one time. In DNA form, the CDR3 reads TGTGCCAGCAGCTTGGGTCGACCTGGGCAGGGGCAGTTCTTC. Residues: CASSLGRPGQGQFF. The V and J genes are TRBV11-3 and TRBJ2-1; D possibly corresponds to TRBD1 (5 bases). This CDR3 is built from 14 residues. V was shortened by 3 bases and J by 12 bases, with 18 bases between the two germline ends. Germline CDR1 reads SGHNT; CDR2 reads YENEEA.

CDR3 amino acids: CASSLDSGSHSYEQYF. The CDR3 DNA reads TGTGCCAGCAGCTTAGATAGCGGGAGTCACTCCTACGAGCAGTACTTC. The rearrangement uses TRBV7-2 and TRBJ2-7, with 9 bases that match TRBD2. Trimming at V came to 1 base and at J to 0 bases, leaving 4 bases not matched to a gene. This CDR3 contains 16 residues. The germline CDR1 and CDR2 sequences are SGHTA and FQGNSA.

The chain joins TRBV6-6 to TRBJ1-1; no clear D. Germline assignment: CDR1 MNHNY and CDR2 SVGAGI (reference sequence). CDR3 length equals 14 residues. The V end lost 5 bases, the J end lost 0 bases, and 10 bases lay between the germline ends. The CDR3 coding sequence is TGTGCCAGCAGTCGAGGCCAGATGAACACTGAAGCTTTCTTT. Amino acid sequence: CASSRGQMNTEAFF.

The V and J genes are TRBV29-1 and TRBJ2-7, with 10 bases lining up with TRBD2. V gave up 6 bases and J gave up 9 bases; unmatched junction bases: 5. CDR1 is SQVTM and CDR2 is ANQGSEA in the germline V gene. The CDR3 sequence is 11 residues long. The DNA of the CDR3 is TGCAGCGTGAGGACTAGCGGTTCGCAGTACTTC. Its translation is CSVRTSGSQYF.

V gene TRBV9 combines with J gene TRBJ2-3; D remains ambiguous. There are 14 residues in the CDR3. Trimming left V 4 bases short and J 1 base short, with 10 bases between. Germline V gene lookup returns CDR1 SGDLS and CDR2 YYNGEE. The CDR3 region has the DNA TGTGCCAGCAGCTTCGGGCCCGGCACAGATACGCAGTATTTT. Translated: CASSFGPGTDTQYF.

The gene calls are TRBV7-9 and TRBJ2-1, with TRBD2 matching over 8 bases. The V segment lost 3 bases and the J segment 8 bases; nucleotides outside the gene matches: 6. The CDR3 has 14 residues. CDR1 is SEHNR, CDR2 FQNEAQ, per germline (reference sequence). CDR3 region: CASSFRAGVDEQFF. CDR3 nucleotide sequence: TGTGCCAGCAGCTTTCGAGCGGGAGTAGATGAGCAGTTCTTC.

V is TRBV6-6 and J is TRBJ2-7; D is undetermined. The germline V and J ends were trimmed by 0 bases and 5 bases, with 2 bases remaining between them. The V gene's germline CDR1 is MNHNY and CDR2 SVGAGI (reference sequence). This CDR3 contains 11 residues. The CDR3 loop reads CASSYSNEQYF. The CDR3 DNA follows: TGTGCCAGCAGTTACTCGAACGAGCAGTACTTC.

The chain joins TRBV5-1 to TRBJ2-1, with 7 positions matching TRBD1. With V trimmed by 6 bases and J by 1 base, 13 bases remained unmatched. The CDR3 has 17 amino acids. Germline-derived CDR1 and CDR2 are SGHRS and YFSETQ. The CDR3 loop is CASNPQTGPLSYNEQFF. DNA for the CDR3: TGCGCCAGCAACCCTCAGACAGGGCCCCTTTCCTACAATGAGCAGTTCTTC.

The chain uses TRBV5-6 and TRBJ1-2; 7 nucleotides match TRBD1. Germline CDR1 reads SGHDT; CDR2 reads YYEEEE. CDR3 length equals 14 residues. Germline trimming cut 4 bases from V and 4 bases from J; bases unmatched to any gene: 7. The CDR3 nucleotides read TGTGCCAGCAGCCGCCAGGGACAGATCTATGGCTACACCTTC. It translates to CASSRQGQIYGYTF.

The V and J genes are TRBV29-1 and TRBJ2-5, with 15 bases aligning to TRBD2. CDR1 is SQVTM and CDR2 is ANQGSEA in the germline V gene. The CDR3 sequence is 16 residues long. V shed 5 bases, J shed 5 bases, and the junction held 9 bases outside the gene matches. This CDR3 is CSVRGLAGGRWETQYF. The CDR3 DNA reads TGCAGCGTTAGGGGACTAGCGGGAGGTCGCTGGGAGACCCAGTACTTC.

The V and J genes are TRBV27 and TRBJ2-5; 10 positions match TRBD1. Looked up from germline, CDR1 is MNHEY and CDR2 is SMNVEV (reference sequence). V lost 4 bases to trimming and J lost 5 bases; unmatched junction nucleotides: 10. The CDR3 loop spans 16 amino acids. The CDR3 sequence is CASSSRQGAHVETQYF. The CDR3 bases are TGTGCCAGCAGTTCTCGACAGGGGGCGCATGTGGAGACCCAGTACTTC.

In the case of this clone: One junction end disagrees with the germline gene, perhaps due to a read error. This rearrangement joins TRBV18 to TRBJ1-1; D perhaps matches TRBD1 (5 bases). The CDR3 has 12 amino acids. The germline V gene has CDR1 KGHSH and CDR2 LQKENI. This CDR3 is CASSPPWGGILF. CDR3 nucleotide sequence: TGTGCCAGCTCACCTCCATGGGGGGGTATTCTCTTT.

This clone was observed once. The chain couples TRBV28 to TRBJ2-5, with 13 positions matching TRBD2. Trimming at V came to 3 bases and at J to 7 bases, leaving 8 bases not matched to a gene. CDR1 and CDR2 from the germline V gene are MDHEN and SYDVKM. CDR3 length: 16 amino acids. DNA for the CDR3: TGTGCCAGCAGTTTGGGGACTAGCGGGATATACGGGACCCAGTACTTC. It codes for CASSLGTSGIYGTQYF.

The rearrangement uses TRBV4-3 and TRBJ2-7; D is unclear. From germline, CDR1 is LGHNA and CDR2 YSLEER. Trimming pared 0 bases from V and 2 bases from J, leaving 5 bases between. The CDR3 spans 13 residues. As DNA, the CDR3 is TGCGCCAGCAGCCAAGATAGTACCTACGAGCAGTACTTC. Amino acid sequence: CASSQDSTYEQYF.

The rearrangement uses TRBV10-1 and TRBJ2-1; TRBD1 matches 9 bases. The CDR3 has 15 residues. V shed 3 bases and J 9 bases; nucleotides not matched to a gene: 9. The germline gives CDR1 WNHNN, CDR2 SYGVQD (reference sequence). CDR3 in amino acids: CASSDPGQGLVEQFF. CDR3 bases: TGCGCCAGCAGTGACCCGGGACAGGGCCTCGTTGAGCAGTTCTTC.

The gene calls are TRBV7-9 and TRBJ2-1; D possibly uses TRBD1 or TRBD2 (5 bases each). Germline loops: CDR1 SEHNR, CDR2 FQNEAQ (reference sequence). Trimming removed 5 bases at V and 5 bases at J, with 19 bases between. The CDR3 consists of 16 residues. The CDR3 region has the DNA TGTGCCAGCAGCCCATCTGTGGGGGAGTTGGACAATGAGCAGTTCTTC. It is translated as CASSPSVGELDNEQFF.

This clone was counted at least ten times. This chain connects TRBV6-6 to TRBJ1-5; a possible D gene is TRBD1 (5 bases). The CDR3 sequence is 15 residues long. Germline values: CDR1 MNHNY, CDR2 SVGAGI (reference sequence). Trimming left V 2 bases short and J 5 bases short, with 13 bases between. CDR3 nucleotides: TGTGCCAGCAGTTACCAGGGACTGCTAGATCAGCCCCAGCATTTT. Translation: CASSYQGLLDQPQHF.

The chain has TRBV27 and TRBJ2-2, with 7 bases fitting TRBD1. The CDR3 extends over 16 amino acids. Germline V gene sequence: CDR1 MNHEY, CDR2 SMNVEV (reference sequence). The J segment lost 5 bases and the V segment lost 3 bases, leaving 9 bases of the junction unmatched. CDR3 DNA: TGTGCCAGCAGTTTGAGACAGGGTGGATGGACCGGGGAGCTGTTTTTT. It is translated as CASSLRQGGWTGELFF.

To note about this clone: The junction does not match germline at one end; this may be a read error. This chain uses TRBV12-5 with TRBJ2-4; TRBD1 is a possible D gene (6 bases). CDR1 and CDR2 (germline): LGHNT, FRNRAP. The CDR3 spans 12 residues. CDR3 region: CASGPVTGNMVF. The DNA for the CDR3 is TGTGCTAGTGGTCCGGTCACAGGGAACATGGTCTTC.

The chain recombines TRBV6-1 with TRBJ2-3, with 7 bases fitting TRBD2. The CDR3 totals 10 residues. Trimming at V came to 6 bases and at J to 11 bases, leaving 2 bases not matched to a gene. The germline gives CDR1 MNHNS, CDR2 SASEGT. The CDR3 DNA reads TGTGCCAGCAGGGGGAGGGGGCAGTATTTT. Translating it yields CASRGRGQYF.

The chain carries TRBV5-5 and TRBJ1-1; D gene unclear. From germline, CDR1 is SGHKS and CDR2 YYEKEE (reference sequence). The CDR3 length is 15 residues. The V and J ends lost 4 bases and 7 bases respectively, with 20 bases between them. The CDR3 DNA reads TGTGCCAGCAGCCAGGATCCACCCCCAGGTGGTGAAGCTTTCTTT. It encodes CASSQDPPPGGEAFF.